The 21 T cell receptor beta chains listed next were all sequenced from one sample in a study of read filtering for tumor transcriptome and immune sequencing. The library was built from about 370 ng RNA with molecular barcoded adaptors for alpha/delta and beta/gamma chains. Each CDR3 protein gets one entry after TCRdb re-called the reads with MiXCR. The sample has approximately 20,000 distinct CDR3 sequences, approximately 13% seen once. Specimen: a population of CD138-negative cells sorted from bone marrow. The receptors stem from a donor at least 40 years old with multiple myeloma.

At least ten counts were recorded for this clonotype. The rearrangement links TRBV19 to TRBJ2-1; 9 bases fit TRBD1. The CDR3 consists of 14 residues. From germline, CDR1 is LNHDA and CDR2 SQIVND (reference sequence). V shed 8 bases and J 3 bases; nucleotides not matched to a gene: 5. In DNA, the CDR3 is TGTGCCAGTCAAGACAGGGGGTACTACAATGAGCAGTTCTTC. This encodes CASQDRGYYNEQFF.

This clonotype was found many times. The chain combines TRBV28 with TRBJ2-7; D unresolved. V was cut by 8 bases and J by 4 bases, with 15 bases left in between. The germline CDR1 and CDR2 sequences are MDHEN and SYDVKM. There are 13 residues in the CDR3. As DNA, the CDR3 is TGTGCCAGCCGAGATCCCAATGTGTACGAGCAGTACTTC. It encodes CASRDPNVYEQYF. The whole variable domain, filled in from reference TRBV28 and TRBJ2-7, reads DVKVTQSSRYLVKRTGEKVFLECVQDMDHENMFWYRQDPGLGLRLIYFSYDVKMKEKGDIPEGYSVSREKKERFSLILESASTNQTSMYLCASRDPNVYEQYFGPGTRLTVT.

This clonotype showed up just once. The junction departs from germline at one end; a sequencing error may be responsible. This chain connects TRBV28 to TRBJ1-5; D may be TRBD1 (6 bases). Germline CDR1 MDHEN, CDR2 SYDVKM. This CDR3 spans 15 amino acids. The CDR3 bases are TGTGCCAGCGAGCCCTGGACAGCGGGGGATCAGCCCCAGCATTTC. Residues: CASEPWTAGDQPQHF. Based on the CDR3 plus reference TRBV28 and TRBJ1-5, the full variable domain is DVKVTQSSRYLVKRTGEKVFLECVQDMDHENMFWYRQDPGLGLRLIYFSYDVKMKEKGDIPEGYSVSREKKERFSLILESASTNQTSMYLCASEPWTAGDQPQHFGDGTRLSIL.

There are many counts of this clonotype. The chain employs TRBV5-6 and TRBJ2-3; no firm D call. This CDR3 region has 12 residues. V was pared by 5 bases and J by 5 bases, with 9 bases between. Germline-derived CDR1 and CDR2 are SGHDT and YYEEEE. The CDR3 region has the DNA TGTGCCAGCAGAAGACACCTAGATACGCAGTATTTT. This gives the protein CASRRHLDTQYF.

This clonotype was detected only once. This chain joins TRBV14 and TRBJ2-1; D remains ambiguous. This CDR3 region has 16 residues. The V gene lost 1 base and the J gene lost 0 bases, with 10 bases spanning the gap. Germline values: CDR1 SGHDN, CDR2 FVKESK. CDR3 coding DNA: TGTGCCAGCAGCCAAGGTGGCGATCCCTCCTACAATGAGCAGTTCTTC. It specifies CASSQGGDPSYNEQFF.

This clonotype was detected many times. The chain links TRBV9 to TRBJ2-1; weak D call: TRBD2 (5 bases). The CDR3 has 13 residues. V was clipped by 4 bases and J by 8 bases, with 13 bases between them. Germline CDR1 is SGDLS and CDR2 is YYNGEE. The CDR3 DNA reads TGTGCCAGCAGCATTAGGGAGAAGGATGAGCAGTTCTTC. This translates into CASSIREKDEQFF.

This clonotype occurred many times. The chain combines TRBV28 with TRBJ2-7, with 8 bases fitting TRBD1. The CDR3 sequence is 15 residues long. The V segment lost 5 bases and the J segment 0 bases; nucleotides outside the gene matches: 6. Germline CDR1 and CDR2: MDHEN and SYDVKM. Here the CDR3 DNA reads TGTGCCAGCAGTCCCCAGGGGGCGGGCTCCTACGAGCAGTACTTC. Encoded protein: CASSPQGAGSYEQYF.

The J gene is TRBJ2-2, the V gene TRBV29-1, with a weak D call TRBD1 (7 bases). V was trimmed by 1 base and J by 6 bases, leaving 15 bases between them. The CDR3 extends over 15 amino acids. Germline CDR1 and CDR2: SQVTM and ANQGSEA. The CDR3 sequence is CSVEGSGGGSGELFF. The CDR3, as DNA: TGCAGCGTTGAAGGGTCAGGGGGAGGATCCGGGGAGCTGTTTTTT.

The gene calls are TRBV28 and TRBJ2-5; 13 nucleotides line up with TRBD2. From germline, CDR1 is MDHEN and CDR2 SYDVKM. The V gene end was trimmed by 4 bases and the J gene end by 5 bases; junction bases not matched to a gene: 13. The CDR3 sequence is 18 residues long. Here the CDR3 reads CASSSPGTSGTLGETQYF. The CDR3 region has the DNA TGTGCCAGCAGTTCACCCGGGACTAGCGGGACGCTCGGGGAGACCCAGTACTTC.

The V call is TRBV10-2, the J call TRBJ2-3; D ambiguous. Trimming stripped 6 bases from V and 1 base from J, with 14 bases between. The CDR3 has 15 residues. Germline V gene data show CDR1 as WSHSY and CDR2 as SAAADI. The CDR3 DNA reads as TGCGCCAGCAGCACCCCAGAGGATGGCACAGATACGCAGTATTTT. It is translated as CASSTPEDGTDTQYF.

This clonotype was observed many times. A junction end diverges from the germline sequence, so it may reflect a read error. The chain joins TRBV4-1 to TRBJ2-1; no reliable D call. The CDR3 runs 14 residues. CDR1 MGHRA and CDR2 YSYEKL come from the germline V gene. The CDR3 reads CASSQVRRTSEQFF. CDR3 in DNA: TGTGCCAGCAGCCAAGTTCGCAGGACCTCTGAGCAGTTCTTC.

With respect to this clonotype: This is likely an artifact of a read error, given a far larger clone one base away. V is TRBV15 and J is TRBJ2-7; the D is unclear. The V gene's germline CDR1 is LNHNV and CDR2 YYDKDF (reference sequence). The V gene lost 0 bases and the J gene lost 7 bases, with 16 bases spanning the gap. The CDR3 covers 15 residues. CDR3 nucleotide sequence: TGTGCCACCAGCAGAGAACTGGTTACTAACAATGAGCAGTACTTC. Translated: CATSRELVTNNEQYF.

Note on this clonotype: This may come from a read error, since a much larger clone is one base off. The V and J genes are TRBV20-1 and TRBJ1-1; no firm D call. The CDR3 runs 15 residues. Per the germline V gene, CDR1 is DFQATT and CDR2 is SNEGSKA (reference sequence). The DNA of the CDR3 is TGCAGTGCTAGAGGACTTTTATTTGGGAACACTGAAGTTTTCTTT. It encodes CSARGLLFGNTEVFF.

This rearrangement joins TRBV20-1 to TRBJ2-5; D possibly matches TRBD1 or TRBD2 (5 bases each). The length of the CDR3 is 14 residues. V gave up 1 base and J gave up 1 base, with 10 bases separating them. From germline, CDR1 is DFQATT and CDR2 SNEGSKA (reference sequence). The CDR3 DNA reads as TGCAGTGCTAGAGGGGAGACAGCCCAAGAGACCCAGTACTTC. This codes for CSARGETAQETQYF.

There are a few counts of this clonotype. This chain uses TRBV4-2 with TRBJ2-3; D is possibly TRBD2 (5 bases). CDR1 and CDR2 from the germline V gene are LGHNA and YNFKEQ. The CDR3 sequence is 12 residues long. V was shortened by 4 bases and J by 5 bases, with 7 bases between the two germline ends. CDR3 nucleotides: TGTGCCAGCAGCCTAGAGGGAGATACGCAGTATTTT. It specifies CASSLEGDTQYF.

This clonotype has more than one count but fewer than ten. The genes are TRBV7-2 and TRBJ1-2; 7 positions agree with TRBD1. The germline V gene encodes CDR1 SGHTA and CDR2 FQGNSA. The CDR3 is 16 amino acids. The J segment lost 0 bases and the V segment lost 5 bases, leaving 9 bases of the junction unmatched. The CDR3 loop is CASSPSIGTANYGYTF. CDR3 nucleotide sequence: TGTGCCAGCAGCCCTTCGATTGGGACAGCTAACTATGGCTACACCTTC.

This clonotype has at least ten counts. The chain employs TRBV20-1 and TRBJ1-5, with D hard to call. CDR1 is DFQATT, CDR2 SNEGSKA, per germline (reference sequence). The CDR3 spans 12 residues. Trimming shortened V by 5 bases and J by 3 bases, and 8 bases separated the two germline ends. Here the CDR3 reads CSARRVNQPQHF. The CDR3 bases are TGCAGTGCTCGACGGGTCAATCAGCCCCAGCATTTT.

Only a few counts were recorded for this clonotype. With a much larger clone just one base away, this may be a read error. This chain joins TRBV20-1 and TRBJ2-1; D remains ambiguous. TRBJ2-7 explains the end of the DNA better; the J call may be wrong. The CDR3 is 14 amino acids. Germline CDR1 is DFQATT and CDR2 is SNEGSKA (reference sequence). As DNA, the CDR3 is TGCAGTGCTAGAGGCCTAGTACGTGACAATGAGCAGTACTTC. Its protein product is CSARGLVRDNEQYF.

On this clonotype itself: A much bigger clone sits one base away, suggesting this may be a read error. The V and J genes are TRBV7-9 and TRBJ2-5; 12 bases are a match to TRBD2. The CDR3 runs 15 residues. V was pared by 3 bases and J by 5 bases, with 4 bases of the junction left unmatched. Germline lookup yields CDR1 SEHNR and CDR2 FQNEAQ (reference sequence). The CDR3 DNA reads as TGTGCCAGCAGCTTGACTAGCGGGGGTGCGGAGACCCAGTACTTC. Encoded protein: CASSLTSGGAETQYF.

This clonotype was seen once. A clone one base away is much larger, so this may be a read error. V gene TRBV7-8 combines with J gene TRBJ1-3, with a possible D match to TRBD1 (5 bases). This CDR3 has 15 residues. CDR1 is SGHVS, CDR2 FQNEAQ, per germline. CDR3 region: CASSLAQGTGNTMYF. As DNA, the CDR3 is TGTGCCAGCAGCTTAGCCCAGGGAACTGGAAACACCATGTATTTT.

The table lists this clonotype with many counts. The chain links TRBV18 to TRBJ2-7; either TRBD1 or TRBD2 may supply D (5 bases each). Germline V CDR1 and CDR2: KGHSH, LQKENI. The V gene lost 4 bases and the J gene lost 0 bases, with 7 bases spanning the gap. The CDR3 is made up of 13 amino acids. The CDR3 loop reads CASSRDRSYEQYF. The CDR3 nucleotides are TGTGCCAGCTCACGGGACCGCTCCTACGAGCAGTACTTC.